Listed below are T cell receptor beta chains from one sample, sequenced in a study of blood T cell repertoires in COVID-19. Produced via immunoSEQ multiplex PCR; TCRdb's table is partial and in-frame only. Of roughly 200,000 clones listed, roughly 84% are singletons. Sequencing input: PBMCs or T cells enriched from blood (not recorded which). These receptors were collected from a woman aged 25 to 39 who had been exposed to COVID-19. CDR3s include the opening cysteine and the closing phenylalanine or tryptophan. A D gene is named only where the DNA matches it firmly. A clone size is listed for some rows: how often the clone was seen (once, few, many), or a class if it is expanded.

j_call clone_size v_call d_call cdr3_nt cdr3_aa
TRBJ1-6 few TRBV14 TRBD1 TGTGCCAGCAGCCAGAGGACAGGGTCTAATTCACCCCTCCACTTT CASSQRTGSNSPLHF
TRBJ2-5 . TRBV11-2 . TGTGCCAGCACCATGACCCCAGGGGTCACAGAGACCCAGTACTTC CASTMTPGVTETQYF
TRBJ1-4 once TRBV3-1/TRBV3-2 . TGTGCCAGCAGCTACCCAGGCGCAACTAATGAAAAACTGTTTTTT CASSYPGATNEKLFF
TRBJ1-1 few TRBV5-4 . TGTGCCAGCAGCCGGAGGGAGAACACTGAAGCTTTCTTT CASSRRENTEAFF
TRBJ1-5 . TRBV2 . TGTGCCAGCAGGGGGGCAGGGAACCAAAATCAGCCCCAGCATTTT CASRGAGNQNQPQHF
TRBJ2-5 . TRBV28 . TGTGCCAGCAGTTTAGGCAGTTTGGAGACCCAGTACTTC CASSLGSLETQYF
TRBJ2-3 . TRBV6-5 . TGTGCCACAACCCGGAGGGATACGCAGTATTTT CATTRRDTQYF
TRBJ2-5 . TRBV11-2 . TGTGCCAGCAGCCCCACGATAGAGGCCCAGTACTTC CASSPTIEAQYF
TRBJ2-2 . TRBV19 TRBD1 TGTGCCAGTAGTATAGAAAACTGGGGACAGGGACGTGGAGGACCGACCGGGGAGCTGTTTTTT CASSIENWGQGRGGPTGELFF
TRBJ1-5 . TRBV27 . TGTGCCAGCAAGGGGAACGTATATAGCAATCAGCCCCAGCATTTT CASKGNVYSNQPQHF
TRBJ1-2 . TRBV7-9 . TGTGCCAGCAGCTTTTCCAACAACAGGGTTCTAAATGGCTACACCTTC CASSFSNNRVLNGYTF
TRBJ1-1 . TRBV7-2 . TGTGCCAGCAGCTTAGAGCGGTTTCTGAACACTGAAGCTTTCTTT CASSLERFLNTEAFF
TRBJ1-1 . TRBV29-1 . TGCAGCGTTGAAGGAAGGCGGGGAACTGAAGCTTTCTTT CSVEGRRGTEAFF
TRBJ2-7 once TRBV4-3 . TGCGCCAGCAGCCAAGAATGGGGGGGCGTCGAGCAGTACTTC CASSQEWGGVEQYF
TRBJ1-1 . TRBV29-1 . TGCAGCGTAGACCTACAGGGATCAGTAGAAGCTTTCTTT CSVDLQGSVEAFF
TRBJ2-2 . TRBV29-1 TRBD2 TGCAGCGTTGTATTGCCAGCCCAGTTGGCTAGCGGGGGGGAAAACACCGGGGAGCTGTTTTTT CSVVLPAQLASGGENTGELFF
TRBJ2-7 medium-sized TRBV2 . TGTGCCAGCAGTGAGTTCCCGGGAGACCGGAGCTCCTACGAGCAGTACTTC CASSEFPGDRSSYEQYF
TRBJ2-1 . TRBV7-8 . TGTGCCAGCAGCTTAGAAGGGGGTTACAATGAGCAGTTCTTC CASSLEGGYNEQFF
TRBJ2-2 . TRBV19 . TGTGCCAGTAGGGGTCGGGGCACCGGGGAGCTGTTTTTT CASRGRGTGELFF
TRBJ1-1 . TRBV6-5 TRBD1 TGTGCCAGCACTTCGACAGGGGGCCGGGTCACTGAAGCTTTCTTT CASTSTGGRVTEAFF
TRBJ1-1 few TRBV7-2 . TGTGCCAGCAGCTTCTACCCAGGGGCCGATGAAGCTTTCTTT CASSFYPGADEAFF
TRBJ2-2 . TRBV11-2 . TGTGCCAGCAGCTTATCCAATACCGGGGAGCTGTTTTTT CASSLSNTGELFF
TRBJ2-3 . TRBV6-6 . TGTGCCAGCAGTTACCATCTATCCCCAGATACGCAGTATTTT CASSYHLSPDTQYF
TRBJ2-3 . TRBV5-4 . TGTGCCAGCAGCCCAACTACTAGTACCGCAGATACGCAGTATTTT CASSPTTSTADTQYF
TRBJ2-7 few TRBV5-5 . TGTGCCAGCATGGGCCCCGCCGAGCAGTACTTC CASMGPAEQYF
TRBJ2-3 . TRBV7-9 . TGTGCCAGCAGCTCTACCGCGGGAACAGATACGCAGTATTTT CASSSTAGTDTQYF
TRBJ2-5 few TRBV6-6 TRBD1 TGTGCCAGCAGTTACCGGGACAGGGACAAGGAGACCCAGTACTTC CASSYRDRDKETQYF
TRBJ2-7 . TRBV5-4 TRBD1 TGTGCCAGCAGCAGAGAGCTAGACAGGGCCGGTGGCGAGCAGTACTTC CASSRELDRAGGEQYF
TRBJ1-2 . TRBV7-9 . TGTGCCAGCAGCTTAGCGTTAACATCTGCAACCTATGGCTACACCTTC CASSLALTSATYGYTF
TRBJ2-5 . TRBV2 . TGTGCCAGCAGTTTAGGAGGGGCCCATCTGTACTTC CASSLGGAHLYF
TRBJ2-3 . TRBV9 TRBD2 TGTGCCAGCAGCATGGAGGGACTAGCGGTAATGGATACGCAGTATTTT CASSMEGLAVMDTQYF